This T cell receptor (beta chain) was sequenced in a study of blood T cell repertoires in COVID-19. Study-wide background: Some COVID-19 samples were acute and others convalescent; all came from the United States, Italy and Spain. In each case, the material was cDNA or gDNA derived from T cells, B-cell-depleted T cells, or PBMCs.

Per the germline V gene, CDR1 is GTSNPN and CDR2 is SVGIG (reference sequence). CDR3 length: 17 residues. V dropped 4 bases and J dropped 2; count of bases not matched to a gene: 15. Original methodology: Reference gene primer amplification yielded estimated nucleated cell counts. Some clones are missing from TCRdb's copy, which holds only in-frame ones; the method was immunoSEQ multiplex PCR. The V and J calls and clone size come from that table; D and trimming were worked out from the DNA. Among 200,000 to 300,000 clones, 87% were seen once, and the ten largest hold roughly 1.6%. The chain employs TRBV30 and TRBJ2-3; 7 bases map to TRBD2. The receptor was isolated from a woman in her 40s who had recovered from COVID-19. The material sequenced was peripheral blood. CDR3 DNA sequence: TGTGCCTGGACCCGGGACTACCTCGCGAAGCACACAGATACGCAGTATTTT. Protein: CAWTRDYLAKHTDTQYF.